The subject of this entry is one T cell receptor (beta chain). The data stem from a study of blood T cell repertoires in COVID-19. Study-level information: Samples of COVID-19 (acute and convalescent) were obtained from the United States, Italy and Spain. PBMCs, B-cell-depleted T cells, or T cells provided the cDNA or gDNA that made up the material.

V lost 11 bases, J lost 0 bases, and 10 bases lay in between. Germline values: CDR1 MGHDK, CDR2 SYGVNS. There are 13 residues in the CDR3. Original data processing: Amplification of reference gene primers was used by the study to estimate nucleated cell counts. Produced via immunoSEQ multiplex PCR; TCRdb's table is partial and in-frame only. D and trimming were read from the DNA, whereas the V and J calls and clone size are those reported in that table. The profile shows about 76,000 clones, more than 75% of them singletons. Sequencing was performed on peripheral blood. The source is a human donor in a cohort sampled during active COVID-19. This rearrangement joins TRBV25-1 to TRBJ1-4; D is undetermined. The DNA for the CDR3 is TGTGCCGTCAAAACTTCAACTAATGAAAAACTGTTTTTT. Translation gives CAVKTSTNEKLFF. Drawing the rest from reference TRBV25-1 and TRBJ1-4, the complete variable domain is EADIYQTPRYLVIGTGKKITLECSQTMGHDKMYWYQQDPGMELHLIHYSYGVNSTEKGDLSSESTVSRIRTEHFPLTLESARPSHTSQYLCAVKTSTNEKLFFGSGTQLSVL.